These 11 T cell receptor beta chains were sequenced from one sample in a study of neurological immune-mediated disorders. TCRdb processed the 5' RACE reads anew with MiXCR; each CDR3 protein has one entry. The top ten hold 5.5% to 7.5% of the sample, which has about 55,000 distinct CDR3 sequences, 3.8% seen once. The sample comprised PBMCs. Every receptor here comes from a man aged 55-75 years with multiple sclerosis.

This clonotype has a count of ten or more. This chain connects TRBV29-1 to TRBJ1-2; D call uncertain. CDR1 is SQVTM, CDR2 ANQGSEA, per germline. The CDR3 consists of 9 residues. V lost 0 bases and J lost 7, with 0 bases in between. The chain's CDR3 is CSVEDGYTF. CDR3 DNA: TGCAGCGTTGAAGATGGCTACACCTTC.

Ten or more counts support this clonotype. One junction end disagrees with the germline gene, perhaps due to a read error. The rearrangement uses TRBV2 and TRBJ2-5, with 8 bases fitting TRBD2. The CDR3 spans 12 residues. Germline CDR1 and CDR2: SNHLY and FYNNEI. In nucleotides, the CDR3 is TGTGCCGGCGGGGGGAACCAAGATACCCAGTACTTC. This codes for CAGGGNQDTQYF.

This clonotype was observed at least ten times. This chain's CDR3 is CASSLSVKADTQYF. The CDR3 bases are TGTGCCAGCAGCTTGAGCGTTAAGGCAGATACGCAGTATTTT. The rearrangement links TRBV5-5 to TRBJ2-3; D is uncertain. The germline gives CDR1 SGHKS, CDR2 YYEKEE (reference sequence). The V end lost 1 base, the J end lost 4 bases, and 10 bases lay between the germline ends. This CDR3 contains 14 residues.

This clonotype was picked up one time. Given a much more abundant clone one base away, this may be a read error. The V call is TRBV5-1, the J call TRBJ2-7, with a tentative D call TRBD2 (6 bases). The CDR3 is 15 amino acids. CDR1 and CDR2 (germline): SGHRS, YFSETQ. CDR3 coding DNA: TGCGCCAGCAGCTTTGGGTACACCGGGAGATACGAGCATTACTTC. Its protein is CASSFGYTGRYEHYF. The complete variable domain, with remaining parts taken from reference TRBV5-1 and TRBJ2-7, reads KAGVTQTPRYLIKTRGQQVTLSCSPISGHRSVSWYQQTPGQGLQFLFEYFSETQRNKGNFPGRFSGRQFSNSRSEMNVSTLELGDSALYLCASSFGYTGRYEHYFGPGTRLTVT.

This clonotype was recorded many times. The genes are TRBV7-2 and TRBJ2-1; 12 bases align to TRBD2. CDR1 and CDR2 from the germline V gene are SGHTA and FQGNSA. The CDR3 is made up of 18 amino acids. Unmatched junction bases numbered 10, after V lost 4 bases and J lost 3 bases. The CDR3 loop is CASSSRLAGARNYNEQFF. In nucleotides, the CDR3 is TGTGCCAGCAGCTCCCGACTAGCGGGGGCGAGAAACTACAATGAGCAGTTCTTC.

At least ten counts were recorded for this clonotype. The J gene is TRBJ2-1, the V gene TRBV5-5; TRBD2 matches 9 bases. CDR1 is SGHKS and CDR2 is YYEKEE in the germline V gene (reference sequence). This CDR3 spans 16 amino acids. V lost 2 bases to trimming and J lost 8 bases; unmatched junction nucleotides: 11. As DNA, the CDR3 is TGTGCCAGCAGCTTTACGGGCGGGGGGGCCCAGGATGAGCAGTTCTTC. It translates to CASSFTGGGAQDEQFF.

The table lists this clonotype with many counts. The chain employs TRBV7-9 and TRBJ1-6, with D unresolved. Germline V gene data show CDR1 as SEHNR and CDR2 as FQNEAQ (reference sequence). The CDR3 has 16 amino acids. V lost 5 bases and J 10 bases, leaving 21 bases between the germline ends. CDR3 residues: CASSPKGEGYMSPLHF. The CDR3, as DNA: TGTGCCAGCAGCCCCAAGGGTGAGGGTTATATGTCACCCCTCCACTTT.

This clonotype showed up many times. The chain combines TRBV7-2 with TRBJ1-1, with D unclear. Germline CDR1 SGHTA, CDR2 FQGNSA. V shed 5 bases and J shed 1 base, with 11 bases lying between them. The length of the CDR3 is 14 residues. The CDR3 spells CASSLGNANTEAFF. The CDR3 DNA reads TGTGCCAGCAGCCTAGGGAACGCGAACACTGAAGCTTTCTTT.

Relative to its sample, this clonotype is medium-sized. The CDR3 region has the DNA TGCAGTGCTAGTTATCTAGACCGGGGGGTTAACACAGATACGCAGTATTTT. Translated: CSASYLDRGVNTDTQYF. The chain joins TRBV20-1 to TRBJ2-3; 7 bases align to TRBD2. Germline V CDR1 and CDR2: DFQATT, SNEGSKA (reference sequence). The CDR3 is 17 residues long. With 3 bases clipped from V and 2 bases from J, the junction kept 14 bases outside the gene matches.

This clonotype was counted many times. The chain is built from TRBV2 and TRBJ1-1; TRBD1 is a possible D gene (6 bases). The germline V gene encodes CDR1 SNHLY and CDR2 FYNNEI. The CDR3 runs 12 residues. The V end was cut by 8 bases, the J end by 6 bases, with 13 bases between. In DNA, the CDR3 is TGTGCCAGCCACAGGGACGTTTCTGAAGCTTTCTTT. It specifies CASHRDVSEAFF.

This clonotype appeared many times. The chain links TRBV20-1 to TRBJ2-4; D is perhaps TRBD1 (6 bases). The CDR3 totals 14 residues. Germline CDR1 and CDR2: DFQATT and SNEGSKA (reference sequence). Trimming left V 6 bases short and J 4 bases short, with 16 bases between. CDR3 in DNA: TGCAGTGCCCGGGGTGGGGGCTTGAAAAACATTCAGTACTTC. It yields the protein CSARGGGLKNIQYF.